The entry below gives a single T cell receptor beta chain sequence along with its context. Its antigen is unidentified. This record belongs to a study of cytomegalovirus exposure and HLA in healthy donors. The V gene end was trimmed by 5 bases and the J gene end by 0 bases; junction bases not matched to a gene: 18. The CDR3 runs 20 residues. The germline V gene has CDR1 SGHVS and CDR2 FNYEAQ. Researchers ran the PCR with 60 Vbeta and 13 Jbeta primers. Profiled with immunoSEQ multiplex PCR; TCRdb holds only in-frame clones, not every one. The sample lists tens of thousands of clones, 80% seen once, with about 1.1% in the top ten. Overall study results and limits: Follow-up analysis seemed to connect common viral pathogens with several of the most significant clusters identified.

The chain joins TRBV7-6 to TRBJ2-3, with 9 bases matching TRBD2. Sequenced sample: PBMCs. The receptor comes from a male donor in good health and CMV-seronegative. The CDR3 bases are TGTGCCAGCAGCCTCCAGGGTCGGCTAGCGGGGCCCCCGAGCACAGATACGCAGTATTTT. Protein: CASSLQGRLAGPPSTDTQYF.